The 8 T cell receptor beta chains given below trace back to one sample, sequenced in a study of memory CD4+ T cells and cytomegalovirus serostatus. The sort gate was single viable CD3+CD4+CD8-CD45RO+ cells for memory CD4+ T cells. The repertoire was sequenced with immunoSEQ multiplex PCR; TCRdb's copy has only in-frame clones and lacks some. The table has tens of thousands of clones, roughly 80% seen once. Sequences were obtained from memory CD4+ T cells from blood. Receptors originate from an adult in good health and CMV-seronegative.

As to this clone: The same CDR3 arises from other DNA sequences in this sample as well. The chain employs TRBV9 and TRBJ2-5; TRBD2 aligns across 10 bases. V lost 0 bases and J lost 5; bases outside the gene matches: 4. The CDR3 has 15 amino acids. Germline CDR1 is SGDLS and CDR2 is YYNGEE. In nucleotides, the CDR3 is TGTGCCAGCAGCGTAGACAGCGGGAGGGGGGAGACCCAGTACTTC. It translates to CASSVDSGRGETQYF.

J is TRBJ1-2 and V is TRBV27; TRBD1 matches 10 bases. CDR1 is MNHEY, CDR2 SMNVEV, per germline (reference sequence). This CDR3 has 15 amino acids. Losses at the gene ends were 3 bases for V and 8 bases for J; bases not matched to a gene: 9. As DNA, the CDR3 is TGTGCCAGCAGTTTGACAGGGGGCGAATCGGGCGGCTACACCTTC. Its protein product is CASSLTGGESGGYTF.

The CDR3 nucleotides are TGTGCCAGCAGCGGCCGCACAAGACGGGGACAGCACCAGCCCCAGCATTTT. It encodes CASSGRTRRGQHQPQHF. The chain uses TRBV2 and TRBJ1-5, with TRBD1 identical over 7 bases. V lost 6 bases and J lost 7; bases outside the gene matches: 18. The CDR3 spans 17 residues. CDR1 is SNHLY, CDR2 FYNNEI, per germline.

This clone turned up a few times. The chain joins TRBV2 to TRBJ2-7; 12 bases align to TRBD1. This CDR3 has 13 residues. J lost 6 bases, V lost 8 bases, and 5 bases had no gene match. Germline lookup yields CDR1 SNHLY and CDR2 FYNNEI. The DNA of the CDR3 is TGTGCCAGCCGGGACAGGGGGCCGAGCGAGCAGTACTTC. It encodes CASRDRGPSEQYF.

The chain couples TRBV6-6 to TRBJ2-3, with 11 positions matching TRBD2. Germline V lookup: CDR1 MNHNY, CDR2 SVGAGI (reference sequence). The CDR3 totals 16 residues. V was clipped by 6 bases and J by 5 bases; unmatched bases: 10. The CDR3 nucleotides are TGTGCCAGCAGGAGTATACTAGCGGGAGCGAAAGATACGCAGTATTTT. It specifies CASRSILAGAKDTQYF.

The genes are TRBV19 and TRBJ1-4; a weak D match, TRBD1 (6 bases). The V end lost 3 bases, the J end lost 4 bases, and 12 bases lay between the germline ends. Germline V gene sequence: CDR1 LNHDA, CDR2 SQIVND (reference sequence). This CDR3 has 15 amino acids. Here the CDR3 reads CASSMFRGLNEKLFF. The CDR3 DNA sequence: TGTGCCAGTAGTATGTTCAGGGGCCTTAATGAAAAACTGTTTTTT.

The V gene is TRBV5-1, the J gene TRBJ2-7, with 9 bases aligning to TRBD1. With 0 bases clipped from V and 5 bases from J, the junction kept 6 bases outside the gene matches. The CDR3 is made up of 15 amino acids. Per the germline V gene, CDR1 is SGHRS and CDR2 is YFSETQ. The CDR3 DNA follows: TGCGCCAGCAGCTTGGATGGGACAGGGTATGACGAGCAGTACTTC. It specifies CASSLDGTGYDEQYF.

The chain recombines TRBV5-1 with TRBJ2-3, with D uncertain. V lost 2 bases, J lost 6 bases, and 7 bases lay in between. The CDR3 has 12 amino acids. Germline-derived CDR1 and CDR2 are SGHRS and YFSETQ. DNA for the CDR3: TGCGCCAGCAGCTTCTTTGAGGATACGCAGTATTTT. This codes for CASSFFEDTQYF.